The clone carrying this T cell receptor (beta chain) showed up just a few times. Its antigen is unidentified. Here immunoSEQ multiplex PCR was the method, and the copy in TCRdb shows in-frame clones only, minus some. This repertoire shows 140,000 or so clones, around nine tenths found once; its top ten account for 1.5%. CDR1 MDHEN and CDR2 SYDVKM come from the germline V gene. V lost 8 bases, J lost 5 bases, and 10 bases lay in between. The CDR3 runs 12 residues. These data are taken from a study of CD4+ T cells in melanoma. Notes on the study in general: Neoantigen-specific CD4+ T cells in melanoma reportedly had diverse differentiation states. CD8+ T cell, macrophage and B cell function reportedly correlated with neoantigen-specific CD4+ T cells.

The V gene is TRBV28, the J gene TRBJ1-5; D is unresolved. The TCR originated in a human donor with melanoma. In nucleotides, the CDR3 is TGTGCCAGCTATGAGAGAGATCAGCCCCAGCATTTT. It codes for CASYERDQPQHF.